The text below deals with one TCR beta chain. The antigen is unknown. CDR3 length: 14 residues. V dropped 5 bases and J dropped 6 bases, with 14 bases sitting between them. Germline V gene sequence: CDR1 SGHVS, CDR2 FQNEAQ. This sample was taken from a study of response to subunit inactivated influenza vaccine. MiXCR was run by TCRdb on the RT-PCR reads, yielding one entry per CDR3 protein. The table shows over 800,000 distinct CDR3 sequences, with approximately 21% occurring only once. Study outcomes and limitations: With each seasonal influenza vaccination, the authors suggested, few new T cells are recruited.

The sequence was collected from a man aged 45 to 65 who received an inactivated influenza vaccine. V usage is TRBV7-8 and J usage is TRBJ2-1; D perhaps matches TRBD2 (6 bases). The source material was PBMCs from blood, sampled 4 to 6 days after vaccination. In DNA, the CDR3 is TGTGCCAGCAGCGGTATGGGACTGTTCAATGAGCAGTTCTTC. Protein sequence: CASSGMGLFNEQFF.